The 32 T cell receptor beta chains in this list originate from one sample, sequenced in a study of T cell responses to AZD1222 COVID-19 vaccine. The data were produced by immunoSEQ multiplex PCR, yet TCRdb's version contains in-frame clones alone and is incomplete. This table has 150,000 or so clones, about 88% appearing once. Sequences were derived from peripheral blood, sampled on day 0 of AZD1222 vaccination. These receptors originate from an adult in good health.

This chain connects TRBV5-4 to TRBJ2-7; the D is unclear. V was trimmed by 3 bases and J by 9 bases, leaving 16 bases between them. This CDR3 is 13 amino acids long. Germline values: CDR1 SGHNT, CDR2 YYREEE (reference sequence). CDR3 sequence reads: CASSSWTDPGQYF. The CDR3 DNA is TGTGCCAGCAGCTCATGGACGGACCCCGGGCAGTACTTC.

The chain uses TRBV6-5 and TRBJ2-7; tentatively, D is TRBD2 (6 bases). Germline loops: CDR1 MNHEY, CDR2 SVGAGI. Trimming pared 6 bases from V and 2 bases from J, leaving 14 bases between. CDR3 length: 14 amino acids. For the CDR3, the DNA is TGTGCCAGCAGGGGCAGGGAGGTTACCTACGAGCAGTACTTC. It encodes CASRGREVTYEQYF.

V is TRBV7-2 and J is TRBJ2-2; either TRBD1 or TRBD2 may fit D (5 bases each). Trimming removed 8 bases from V and 3 bases from J, with 13 bases in between. This CDR3 has 14 amino acids. Germline loops: CDR1 SGHTA, CDR2 FQGNSA. The DNA of the CDR3 is TGTGCCAGCGGTGTCAGGGAGTACACCGGGGAGCTGTTTTTT. This translates into CASGVREYTGELFF. Based on the CDR3 plus reference TRBV7-2 and TRBJ2-2, the full variable domain is GAGVSQSPSNKVTEKGKDVELRCDPISGHTALYWYRQSLGQGLEFLIYFQGNSAPDKSGLPSDRFSAERTGGSVSTLTIQRTQQEDSAVYLCASGVREYTGELFFGEGSRLTVL.

The chain links TRBV18 to TRBJ1-6; tentatively, D is TRBD1 (6 bases). Germline V lookup: CDR1 KGHSH, CDR2 LQKENI. Trimming left V 0 bases short and J 5 bases short, with 14 bases between. The CDR3 consists of 17 residues. The CDR3: CASSPPDRLANNSPLHF. CDR3 nucleotides: TGTGCCAGCTCACCACCGGACAGATTGGCGAATAATTCACCCCTCCACTTT.

This rearrangement joins TRBV12-3 or TRBV12-4 to TRBJ2-7; possibly TRBD1 or TRBD2 for D (5 bases each). The length of the CDR3 is 12 residues. Trimming stripped 6 bases from V and 7 bases from J, with 13 bases between. The CDR3 sequence is CASSTREREQYF. As DNA, the CDR3 is TGTGCCAGCAGCACCAGGGAGAGGGAGCAGTACTTC.

V usage is TRBV18 and J usage is TRBJ1-2; perhaps TRBD1 as D (6 bases). Germline CDR1 KGHSH, CDR2 LQKENI. Trimming took 1 base from V and 4 from J, leaving 10 bases between them. The CDR3 runs to 14 residues. CDR3 sequence (DNA): TGTGCCAGCTCACCACAACAGGGTGGCTATGGCTACACCTTC. Its protein is CASSPQQGGYGYTF.

The chain links TRBV7-2 to TRBJ1-4; D is possibly TRBD1 (5 bases). Germline V gives CDR1 SGHTA, CDR2 FQGNSA. This CDR3 region has 15 residues. Trimming took off 0 bases at V and 2 bases at J, with 7 bases between the two ends. The CDR3 loop is CASSLAPGTNEKLFF. DNA for the CDR3: TGTGCCAGCAGCTTAGCTCCAGGGACTAATGAAAAACTGTTTTTT. Looking up the rest from reference TRBV7-2 and TRBJ1-4 gives the full variable domain: GAGVSQSPSNKVTEKGKDVELRCDPISGHTALYWYRQSLGQGLEFLIYFQGNSAPDKSGLPSDRFSAERTGGSVSTLTIQRTQQEDSAVYLCASSLAPGTNEKLFFGSGTQLSVL.

The rearrangement uses TRBV28 and TRBJ2-3; 9 bases map to TRBD2. CDR3 length equals 15 residues. Germline-derived CDR1 and CDR2 are MDHEN and SYDVKM. V was clipped by 2 bases and J by 5 bases; unmatched bases: 5. CDR3 DNA: TGTGCCAGCAGTTTAGGCGGGGGGGTTGAAGATACGCAGTATTTT. Protein product: CASSLGGGVEDTQYF. The full variable domain, completed using reference TRBV28 and TRBJ2-3, is DVKVTQSSRYLVKRTGEKVFLECVQDMDHENMFWYRQDPGLGLRLIYFSYDVKMKEKGDIPEGYSVSREKKERFSLILESASTNQTSMYLCASSLGGGVEDTQYFGPGTRLTVL.

This chain joins TRBV27 and TRBJ1-4; 7 bases are a match to TRBD1. J was trimmed by 8 bases and V by 6 bases; bases with no gene match: 9. This CDR3 has 14 residues. Germline CDR1 reads MNHEY; CDR2 reads SMNVEV (reference sequence). The CDR3 is CASRPQGIYEKLFF. CDR3 nucleotides: TGTGCCAGCAGGCCACAGGGGATATACGAAAAACTGTTTTTT.

This clone has ten or more counts. The V gene is TRBV27, the J gene TRBJ2-7; D may be TRBD1 (6 bases). V was trimmed by 5 bases and J by 1 base, leaving 15 bases between them. Germline values: CDR1 MNHEY, CDR2 SMNVEV (reference sequence). CDR3 length: 15 residues. CDR3 residues: CASSRKYGQSYEQYF. The CDR3 DNA follows: TGTGCCAGCAGTCGCAAATACGGACAGTCCTACGAGCAGTACTTC.

V is TRBV7-2 and J is TRBJ1-1, with 7 bases aligning to TRBD1. CDR1 SGHTA and CDR2 FQGNSA come from the germline V gene. The CDR3 has 13 amino acids. Unmatched junction bases numbered 0, after V lost 2 bases and J lost 3 bases. The CDR3 DNA reads TGTGCCAGCAGCTTACAGGGGGACACTGAAGCTTTCTTT. It translates to CASSLQGDTEAFF.

This rearrangement joins TRBV15 to TRBJ2-7, with D tentatively TRBD1 (5 bases). The germline V gene encodes CDR1 LNHNV and CDR2 YYDKDF (reference sequence). The CDR3 sequence is 13 residues long. The ends were cut back, 5 bases at V and 1 base at J, with 9 bases in the middle. This chain's CDR3 is CATSRDRSYEQYF. The CDR3 nucleotides are TGTGCCACCAGCCGCGACAGATCCTACGAGCAGTACTTC. The whole variable domain, filled in from reference TRBV15 and TRBJ2-7, reads DAMVIQNPRYQVTQFGKPVTLSCSQTLNHNVMYWYQQKSSQAPKLLFHYYDKDFNNEADTPDNFQSRRPNTSFCFLDIRSPGLGDTAMYLCATSRDRSYEQYFGPGTRLTVT.

The J gene is TRBJ2-3, the V gene TRBV19; a weak D match, TRBD1 (6 bases). V was clipped by 5 bases and J by 5 bases, with 20 bases between them. This CDR3 is 16 amino acids long. The germline gives CDR1 LNHDA, CDR2 SQIVND (reference sequence). Written as DNA, the CDR3 is TGTGCCAGTAGTTCCCTCAGGGCAGGGGAAAAAGATACGCAGTATTTT. It specifies CASSSLRAGEKDTQYF.

DNA of the CDR3: TGTGCCAGCAGTTACTCTAGCGGGGGGGCCTACGAGCAGTACTTC. Translation gives CASSYSSGGAYEQYF. This chain joins TRBV6-5 and TRBJ2-7; 11 bases agree with TRBD2. The CDR3 runs to 15 residues. V lost 0 bases and J lost 2; bases outside the gene matches: 0. CDR1 MNHEY and CDR2 SVGAGI come from the germline V gene.

The J gene is TRBJ1-1, the V gene TRBV3-1 (or the pseudogene TRBV3-2), with D possibly TRBD1 on 6 matching bases. Germline V gene lookup returns CDR1 LGHDT and CDR2 YNNKEL (reference sequence). The CDR3 loop spans 15 amino acids. The V gene lost 2 bases and the J gene lost 5 bases, with 15 bases spanning the gap. The CDR3 bases are TGTGCCAGCAGCCAAAACCCAGGGGTGAGGACTGAAGCTTTCTTT. Translated, it gives CASSQNPGVRTEAFF.

The V and J genes are TRBV7-8 and TRBJ1-4; D gene ambiguous. Germline CDR1 is SGHVS and CDR2 is FQNEAQ. The CDR3 loop spans 15 amino acids. Trimming took off 1 base at V and 6 bases at J, with 12 bases between the two ends. The CDR3 DNA is TGTGCCAGCAGCTTAGAAGGGTTATACGATGAAAAACTGTTTTTT. It codes for CASSLEGLYDEKLFF.

The V gene is TRBV7-8, the J gene TRBJ2-1, with unresolved D. This CDR3 comprises 15 residues. Germline CDR1 reads SGHVS; CDR2 reads FQNEAQ. Trimming removed 5 bases at V and 0 bases at J, with 11 bases between. CDR3 residues: CASSPKTSSYNEQFF. The CDR3 DNA reads as TGTGCCAGCAGCCCAAAGACCTCCTCCTACAATGAGCAGTTCTTC.

The chain combines TRBV18 with TRBJ2-7; 7 bases match TRBD1. The length of the CDR3 is 12 residues. Germline CDR1 is KGHSH and CDR2 is LQKENI. The trim removed 3 bases at V and 4 bases at J, leaving 0 bases unmatched. The CDR3 DNA reads TGTGCCAGCTCACCGGGACAGTACGAGCAGTACTTC. Protein: CASSPGQYEQYF.

The genes are TRBV7-2 and TRBJ2-3; a weak D match, TRBD1 (7 bases). Germline values: CDR1 SGHTA, CDR2 FQGNSA. Trimming stripped 5 bases from V and 8 bases from J, with 23 bases between. There are 16 residues in the CDR3. CDR3 in DNA: TGTGCCAGCAGCCCGGAGGGACAGAGTAGCTTCTTTACGCAGTATTTT. Translated: CASSPEGQSSFFTQYF.

The chain combines TRBV28 with TRBJ1-1; no definite D call. CDR3 size: 14 residues. The germline V and J ends were trimmed by 2 bases and 5 bases, with 12 bases remaining between them. Germline assignment: CDR1 MDHEN and CDR2 SYDVKM. CDR3 DNA sequence: TGTGCCAGCAGTTTACCAGGCCGGAGGACTGAAGCTTTCTTT. Amino acids: CASSLPGRRTEAFF.

Remarks on this clone: At one of its ends the junction is not consistent with the germline gene, which may arise from a read error. CDR3 DNA: TGTGCCAGCAGCTTATCTCCTCAGGGGGCAACAAACTTC. This translates into CASSLSPQGATNF. This chain connects TRBV7-9 to TRBJ2-7, with TRBD1 identical over 8 bases. The CDR3 spans 13 residues. Germline CDR1 and CDR2: SEHNR and FQNEAQ (reference sequence).

This chain connects TRBV6-5 to TRBJ2-7; TRBD1 agrees at 11 bases. The CDR3 spans 14 residues. Germline CDR1 is MNHEY and CDR2 is SVGAGI. Trimming cost V 6 bases and J 2 bases; bases outside gene matches: 3. CDR3 protein: CASRPGQGAYEQYF. The CDR3 coding sequence is TGTGCCAGCAGGCCGGGACAGGGGGCCTACGAGCAGTACTTC.

V gene TRBV2 combines with J gene TRBJ1-2; D remains ambiguous. Trimming left V 8 bases short and J 4 bases short, with 11 bases between. The CDR3 extends over 12 amino acids. The germline V gene has CDR1 SNHLY and CDR2 FYNNEI. The CDR3 coding sequence is TGTGCCAGCGACCGGGAAGGCTATGGCTACACCTTC. This codes for CASDREGYGYTF.

This chain joins TRBV2 and TRBJ2-7; D is possibly TRBD1 or TRBD2 (6 bases each). The CDR3 runs to 15 residues. Trimming removed 1 base at V and 5 bases at J, with 15 bases between. Germline CDR1 is SNHLY and CDR2 is FYNNEI. The CDR3 DNA follows: TGTGCCAGCAGTGAAGGCCCCGGGGGCCGGGACGAGCAGTACTTC. Translating gives CASSEGPGGRDEQYF.

This clone was seen a handful of times. This chain joins TRBV5-1 and TRBJ2-1, with 9 positions matching TRBD1. This CDR3 is built from 15 residues. CDR1 SGHRS and CDR2 YFSETQ come from the germline V gene. Losses at the gene ends were 4 bases for V and 9 bases for J; bases not matched to a gene: 11. The CDR3 sequence is CASSLTGGLKAEQFF. The CDR3 nucleotides are TGCGCCAGCAGCCTAACAGGGGGCCTCAAGGCTGAGCAGTTCTTC.

The V gene is TRBV6-5, the J gene TRBJ1-5; TRBD1 matches 7 bases. V gave up 5 bases and J gave up 9 bases; unmatched junction bases: 10. Germline V CDR1 and CDR2: MNHEY, SVGAGI. The CDR3 is 14 amino acids. The chain's CDR3 is CASSIQGPPGPQHF. The CDR3 coding sequence is TGTGCCAGCAGTATACAGGGGCCCCCTGGGCCCCAGCATTTT.

The rearrangement links TRBV11-1 to TRBJ2-1; 8 nucleotides align to TRBD1. J was trimmed by 4 bases and V by 5 bases; bases with no gene match: 4. The CDR3 is 14 amino acids. From germline, CDR1 is SGHAT and CDR2 FQDESV (reference sequence). CDR3 protein: CASSPRDRYNEQFF. CDR3 nucleotides: TGTGCCAGCAGCCCCCGGGACAGGTACAATGAGCAGTTCTTC.

This clone was counted only a few times. The CDR3 region has the DNA TGTGCCAGCAGTTCTTTAAGAACGACAGGGGGTAATGAAAAACTGTTTTTT. It codes for CASSSLRTTGGNEKLFF. The chain couples TRBV28 to TRBJ1-4; TRBD1 matches at 9 bases. This CDR3 spans 17 amino acids. From germline, CDR1 is MDHEN and CDR2 SYDVKM. With 4 bases clipped from V and 4 bases from J, the junction kept 10 bases outside the gene matches.

CDR3 nucleotide sequence: TGTGCCAGCAGCGCCAGCGGGGTGGGTGGTGCCGGGGAGCTGTTTTTT. Translating gives CASSASGVGGAGELFF. The gene calls are TRBV7-8 and TRBJ2-2; 7 bases are a match to TRBD2. The V gene's germline CDR1 is SGHVS and CDR2 FQNEAQ. CDR3 length: 16 amino acids. The V gene end was trimmed by 5 bases and the J gene end by 6 bases; junction bases not matched to a gene: 12.

In its sample, this clone was seen a few times. The chain carries TRBV15 and TRBJ1-5, with D perhaps TRBD1 (5 bases). The V end was cut by 3 bases, the J end by 6 bases, with 9 bases between. The CDR3 consists of 13 residues. CDR1 LNHNV and CDR2 YYDKDF come from the germline V gene (reference sequence). The CDR3 sequence is CATSRGQFQPQHF. For the CDR3, the DNA is TGTGCCACCAGCAGGGGGCAGTTTCAGCCCCAGCATTTT.

The V and J genes are TRBV5-6 and TRBJ2-5; D is undetermined. The germline V gene encodes CDR1 SGHDT and CDR2 YYEEEE. The CDR3 loop spans 13 amino acids. V was shortened by 6 bases and J by 5 bases, with 14 bases between the two germline ends. DNA of the CDR3: TGTGCCAGCACCCGTGCGGTTCGTGAGACCCAGTACTTC. Protein product: CASTRAVRETQYF.

The chain combines TRBV20-1 with TRBJ2-1; D remains ambiguous. Per germline, CDR1 DFQATT and CDR2 SNEGSKA (reference sequence). Trimming removed 3 bases from V and 3 bases from J, with 9 bases in between. The length of the CDR3 is 13 residues. The DNA for the CDR3 is TGCAGTGCTAGTAGTCTTCTCTACAATGAGCAGTTCTTC. It encodes CSASSLLYNEQFF.